The entry below gives a single TCR beta chain sequence along with its context. Trimming shortened V by 3 bases and J by 2 bases, and 10 bases separated the two germline ends. The length of the CDR3 is 14 residues. The germline gives CDR1 SNHLY, CDR2 FYNNEI. This entry comes from a study of blood T cell repertoires in COVID-19. Original processing methods: Using reference gene primer amplification, nucleated cell counts were estimated. TCRdb's copy holds only in-frame clones and misses some; the assay was immunoSEQ multiplex PCR. Clone size and the V and J calls come from that table; the DNA yielded D and trimming. The sample lists some 130,000 clones, roughly 83% occurring once.

Source material: peripheral blood. This TCR was recovered from a woman older than 75 with acute or convalescent COVID-19. The chain combines TRBV2 with TRBJ2-5, with a tentative D call TRBD2 (6 bases). This chain's CDR3 is CASSETSEQETQYF. Here the CDR3 DNA reads TGTGCCAGCAGTGAGACTAGTGAGCAAGAGACCCAGTACTTC. The full variable domain, completed using reference TRBV2 and TRBJ2-5, is EPEVTQTPSHQVTQMGQEVILRCVPISNHLYFYWYRQILGQKVEFLVSFYNNEISEKSEIFDDQFSVERPDGSNFTLKIRSTKLEDSAMYFCASSETSEQETQYFGPGTRLLVL.